The 27 T cell receptor beta chains given below trace back to one sample, sequenced in a study of blood T cell repertoires in COVID-19. The data were produced by immunoSEQ multiplex PCR, yet TCRdb's version contains in-frame clones alone and is incomplete. The table shows some 190,000 clones, with around 80% occurring only once. Sequencing used peripheral blood. Every receptor here comes from a man aged 55-75 years with acute or convalescent COVID-19.

Only a few counts were recorded for this clone. The CDR3 reads CATSRDAGGPYNEQFF. CDR3 in DNA: TGTGCCACCAGCAGAGATGCGGGGGGCCCCTACAATGAGCAGTTCTTC. The chain has TRBV15 and TRBJ2-1; 8 bases map to TRBD2. V shed 0 bases, J shed 2 bases, and the junction held 3 bases outside the gene matches. The length of the CDR3 is 16 residues. Per the germline V gene, CDR1 is LNHNV and CDR2 is YYDKDF (reference sequence).

This chain joins TRBV3-1 (or the pseudogene TRBV3-2) and TRBJ1-2; no reliable D call. CDR3 length equals 12 residues. Germline V gene sequence: CDR1 LGHDT, CDR2 YNNKEL (reference sequence). V shed 4 bases and J shed 8 bases, with 11 bases lying between them. This chain's CDR3 is CASSPDRRGYTF. In nucleotides, the CDR3 is TGTGCCAGCAGCCCGGATCGGAGGGGCTACACCTTC.

The rearrangement uses TRBV29-1 and TRBJ1-5, with D possibly being TRBD1 (5 bases). V was pared by 7 bases and J by 1 base, with 14 bases between. Germline V lookup: CDR1 SQVTM, CDR2 ANQGSEA. There are 14 residues in the CDR3. The CDR3 DNA sequence: TGCAGCGCCGCCTCGGGACTAAGCAATCAGCCCCAGCATTTT. Protein product: CSAASGLSNQPQHF.

In this sample, this clone turned up once. The V call is TRBV5-1, the J call TRBJ2-5; the D gene is possibly TRBD2 (6 bases). Per the germline V gene, CDR1 is SGHRS and CDR2 is YFSETQ. Trimming left V 2 bases short and J 2 bases short, with 10 bases between. The CDR3 extends over 14 amino acids. As DNA, the CDR3 is TGCGCCAGCAGCTTCGGGACTGCACAAGAGACCCAGTACTTC. Translation gives CASSFGTAQETQYF.

The genes are TRBV15 and TRBJ1-5; 8 positions agree with TRBD1. The CDR3 runs to 15 residues. Germline trimming cut 2 bases from V and 6 bases from J; bases unmatched to any gene: 6. CDR1 and CDR2 from the germline V gene are LNHNV and YYDKDF (reference sequence). CDR3 loop: CATSRRQGAVQPQHF. The CDR3 bases are TGTGCCACCAGCAGACGGCAGGGGGCGGTTCAGCCCCAGCATTTT.

The CDR3 coding sequence is TGTGCCAGCAGGGGGGGGCTATACAACGAGCAGTACTTC. Translation gives CASRGGLYNEQYF. The J gene is TRBJ2-7, the V gene TRBV25-1, with D perhaps matching TRBD2 (7 bases). The V gene's germline CDR1 is MGHDK and CDR2 SYGVNS. The V end was cut by 6 bases, the J end by 5 bases, with 14 bases between. This CDR3 region has 13 residues.

V gene TRBV5-1 combines with J gene TRBJ1-6; TRBD1 agrees at 7 bases. Trimming took 3 bases from V and 8 from J; bases not matched to a gene: 8. Germline assignment: CDR1 SGHRS and CDR2 YFSETQ. This CDR3 has 15 amino acids. The CDR3 DNA sequence: TGCGCCAGCAGCTCAGACAGGGAAGGTCATTCACCCCTCCACTTT. It codes for CASSSDREGHSPLHF.

The V gene is TRBV27, the J gene TRBJ2-3; 12 bases are a match to TRBD2. CDR1 is MNHEY and CDR2 is SMNVEV in the germline V gene (reference sequence). V lost 7 bases to trimming and J lost 8 bases; unmatched junction nucleotides: 7. The CDR3 loop spans 14 amino acids. The CDR3 loop is CASTPPGLAGTQYF. The CDR3 coding sequence is TGTGCCAGCACCCCACCGGGACTAGCGGGTACGCAGTATTTT.

The chain couples TRBV29-1 to TRBJ1-2, with D unresolved. The CDR3 covers 14 residues. Germline-derived CDR1 and CDR2 are SQVTM and ANQGSEA. V was shortened by 1 base and J by 4 bases, with 13 bases between the two germline ends. CDR3 DNA: TGCAGCGTTGAAGCCCCGGGAACTTTCTATGGCTACACCTTC. It translates to CSVEAPGTFYGYTF.

The chain has TRBV5-1 and TRBJ1-2, with 9 bases fitting TRBD1. The CDR3 consists of 16 residues. CDR1 and CDR2 from the germline V gene are SGHRS and YFSETQ. The V gene end was trimmed by 2 bases and the J gene end by 4 bases; junction bases not matched to a gene: 9. Here the CDR3 DNA reads TGCGCCAGCAGCTTACAGGGGGCTTCGGGCGGCTATGGCTACACCTTC. Translating it yields CASSLQGASGGYGYTF.

The V gene is TRBV27, the J gene TRBJ2-5; no firm D call. The CDR3 has 11 amino acids. Between the trimmed V and J ends, which lost 3 bases and 5 bases, there was a span of 4 bases. Germline CDR1 MNHEY, CDR2 SMNVEV (reference sequence). Here the CDR3 reads CASSFEETQYF. The CDR3 DNA is TGTGCCAGCAGTTTCGAGGAGACCCAGTACTTC.

The V gene is TRBV6-2 or TRBV6-3, the J gene TRBJ1-5; 9 bases map to TRBD1. Germline trimming cut 2 bases from V and 7 bases from J; bases unmatched to any gene: 6. CDR3 length: 15 residues. CDR1 MNHEY and CDR2 SVGEGT come from the germline V gene. The CDR3 sequence is CASSYRGQGPQPQHF. The CDR3 DNA is TGTGCCAGCAGTTACCGGGGACAGGGACCACAGCCCCAGCATTTT.

This sequence joins TRBV7-2 and TRBJ2-7; D is perhaps TRBD2 (7 bases). This CDR3 has 14 amino acids. Germline CDR1 SGHTA, CDR2 FQGNSA. Between the trimmed V and J ends, which lost 7 bases and 0 bases, there was a span of 13 bases. The CDR3 nucleotides read TGTGCCAGCACTAAGGGGGGGAGCTCCTACGAGCAGTACTTC. Its protein is CASTKGGSSYEQYF. Using reference TRBV7-2 and TRBJ2-7 for the parts outside the CDR3, the full variable domain is GAGVSQSPSNKVTEKGKDVELRCDPISGHTALYWYRQSLGQGLEFLIYFQGNSAPDKSGLPSDRFSAERTGGSVSTLTIQRTQQEDSAVYLCASTKGGSSYEQYFGPGTRLTVT.

This chain uses TRBV3-1 (or the pseudogene TRBV3-2) with TRBJ1-6; TRBD1 matches 10 bases. J lost 3 bases, V lost 4 bases, and 6 bases had no gene match. This CDR3 is 17 amino acids long. The germline CDR1 and CDR2 sequences are LGHDT and YNNKEL (reference sequence). As DNA, the CDR3 is TGTGCCAGCAGCCCTCGGGACAGGGGAAGCTATAATTCACCCCTCCACTTT. Translation gives CASSPRDRGSYNSPLHF.

This clone was counted only a few times. This chain links TRBV5-1 with TRBJ1-6, with D possibly matching TRBD1 (6 bases). Germline-derived CDR1 and CDR2 are SGHRS and YFSETQ. The CDR3 is 18 residues long. Trimming pared 0 bases from V and 0 bases from J, leaving 13 bases between. The CDR3 here is CASSLVGTSSSYNSPLHF. The DNA for the CDR3 is TGCGCCAGCAGCTTGGTAGGGACATCTAGCTCCTATAATTCACCCCTCCACTTT.

This sequence joins TRBV19 and TRBJ1-1, with TRBD1 as a possible D gene (5 bases). V was pared by 5 bases and J by 5 bases, with 15 bases between. CDR1 and CDR2 from the germline V gene are LNHDA and SQIVND (reference sequence). This CDR3 spans 14 amino acids. The CDR3 spells CASSLGLWGTEAFF. DNA of the CDR3: TGTGCCAGTAGTCTGGGACTTTGGGGGACTGAAGCTTTCTTT.

This chain links TRBV9 with TRBJ2-3; D is ambiguous. The CDR3 runs to 16 residues. Trimming took 0 bases from V and 2 from J, leaving 13 bases between them. Germline lookup yields CDR1 SGDLS and CDR2 YYNGEE. The CDR3 DNA reads TGTGCCAGCAGCGTAGTTTTCGGTTCCCTCACAGATACGCAGTATTTT. Its protein product is CASSVVFGSLTDTQYF.

The genes are TRBV6-6 and TRBJ1-6; 9 bases fit TRBD1. Unmatched junction bases numbered 9, after V lost 6 bases and J lost 6 bases. CDR1 is MNHNY and CDR2 is SVGAGI in the germline V gene (reference sequence). The CDR3 sequence is 16 residues long. The CDR3 region is CASRRDRGFLNSPLHF. DNA for the CDR3: TGTGCCAGCAGACGAGACAGGGGGTTTCTTAATTCACCCCTCCACTTT.

The chain's CDR3 is CASSISLDSPLHF. The CDR3 coding sequence is TGTGCCAGCAGCATATCCTTAGATTCACCCCTCCACTTT. V usage is TRBV6-5 and J usage is TRBJ1-6, with D hard to call. This CDR3 has 13 amino acids. Deletions cut 6 bases from V and 8 bases from J, with 11 bases between. CDR1 MNHEY and CDR2 SVGAGI come from the germline V gene.

CDR3 sequence: CASSPTGGAGQPQHF. The CDR3 DNA sequence: TGTGCCAGCAGCCCGACAGGGGGCGCCGGTCAGCCCCAGCATTTT. The chain is built from TRBV9 and TRBJ1-5; 10 bases are shared with TRBD1. Trimming took 4 bases from V and 6 from J; bases not matched to a gene: 7. CDR3 length: 15 residues. The V gene's germline CDR1 is SGDLS and CDR2 YYNGEE.

The chain's CDR3 is CASSLSGSRDEQFF. Here the CDR3 DNA reads TGTGCCAGCAGCTTGAGCGGGAGTCGCGATGAGCAGTTCTTC. The chain is built from TRBV5-4 and TRBJ2-1; TRBD2 matches 8 bases. Germline V CDR1 and CDR2: SGHNT, YYREEE (reference sequence). The CDR3 has 14 residues. The V segment lost 1 base and the J segment 8 bases; nucleotides outside the gene matches: 5.

This chain links TRBV15 with TRBJ1-3; TRBD1 is a possible D gene (6 bases). This CDR3 has 17 residues. The germline V gene has CDR1 LNHNV and CDR2 YYDKDF (reference sequence). Trimming pared 3 bases from V and 4 bases from J, leaving 19 bases between. Here the CDR3 reads CATSRTATGLPGNTIYF. CDR3 bases: TGTGCCACCAGCAGGACCGCGACAGGATTACCAGGAAACACCATATATTTT.

The chain links TRBV5-1 to TRBJ2-5; D call uncertain. V shed 0 bases and J shed 4 bases, with 7 bases lying between them. The V gene's germline CDR1 is SGHRS and CDR2 YFSETQ. The CDR3 covers 13 residues. In DNA form, the CDR3 reads TGCGCCAGCAGCTTGGAGTCGGGAGAGACCCAGTACTTC. Its protein is CASSLESGETQYF.

This clone was recorded a few times. The V call is TRBV28, the J call TRBJ2-1, with 7 bases identical to TRBD2. The V segment lost 5 bases and the J segment 5 bases; nucleotides outside the gene matches: 9. This CDR3 comprises 15 residues. Germline V lookup: CDR1 MDHEN, CDR2 SYDVKM. CDR3 region: CASSKGLGYNNEQFF. The CDR3 nucleotides are TGTGCCAGCAGTAAAGGACTAGGTTATAACAATGAGCAGTTCTTC.

V gene TRBV12-3 or TRBV12-4 combines with J gene TRBJ2-3, with 7 bases identical to TRBD2. V was clipped by 8 bases and J by 3 bases; unmatched bases: 2. This CDR3 comprises 12 residues. The CDR3 sequence is CASGEGTDTQYF. The CDR3 DNA reads TGTGCCAGCGGGGAGGGAACAGATACGCAGTATTTT.

The gene calls are TRBV5-1 and TRBJ2-2; 7 nucleotides line up with TRBD2. The length of the CDR3 is 15 residues. Trimming at V came to 0 bases and at J to 5 bases, leaving 4 bases not matched to a gene. The germline V gene encodes CDR1 SGHRS and CDR2 YFSETQ. CDR3 coding DNA: TGCGCCAGCAGCTTGGTAGCCGGGGGGACCGGGGAGCTGTTTTTT. Translating it yields CASSLVAGGTGELFF.

The V gene is TRBV5-6, the J gene TRBJ1-5; 9 bases align to TRBD1. J lost 7 bases, V lost 3 bases, and 11 bases had no gene match. The CDR3 runs 16 residues. CDR1 and CDR2 from the germline V gene are SGHDT and YYEEEE. For the CDR3, the DNA is TGTGCCAGCAGCTCTACCGGGACAGGGAAGGGCCAGCCCCAGCATTTT. It is translated as CASSSTGTGKGQPQHF.